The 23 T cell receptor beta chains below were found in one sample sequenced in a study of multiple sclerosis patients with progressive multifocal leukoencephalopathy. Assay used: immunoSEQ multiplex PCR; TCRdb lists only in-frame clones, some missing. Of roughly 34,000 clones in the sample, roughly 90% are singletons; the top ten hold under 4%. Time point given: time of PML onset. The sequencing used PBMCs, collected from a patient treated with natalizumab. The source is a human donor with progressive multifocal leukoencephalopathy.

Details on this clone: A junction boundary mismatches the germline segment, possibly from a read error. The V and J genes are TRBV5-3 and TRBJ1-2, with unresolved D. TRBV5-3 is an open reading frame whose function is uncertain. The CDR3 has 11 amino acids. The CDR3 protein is CASSLDGGYTF. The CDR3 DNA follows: TGTGCCAGCAGCTTGGATGGTGGCTACACCTTC.

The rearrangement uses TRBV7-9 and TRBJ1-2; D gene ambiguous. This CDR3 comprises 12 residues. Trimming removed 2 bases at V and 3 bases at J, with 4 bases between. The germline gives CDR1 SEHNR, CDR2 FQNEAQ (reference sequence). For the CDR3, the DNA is TGTGCCAGCAGCTTAATGGACTATGGCTACACCTTC. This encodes CASSLMDYGYTF.

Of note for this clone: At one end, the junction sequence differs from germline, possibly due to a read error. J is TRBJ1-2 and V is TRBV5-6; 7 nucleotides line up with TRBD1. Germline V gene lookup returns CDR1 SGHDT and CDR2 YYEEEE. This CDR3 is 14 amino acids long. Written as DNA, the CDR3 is TGTACCAGCAGACCAGGGGGAGGGATGGATGGCTACACCTTC. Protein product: CTSRPGGGMDGYTF. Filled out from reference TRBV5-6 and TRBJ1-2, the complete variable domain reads DAGVTQSPTHLIKTRGQQVTLRCSPKSGHDTVSWYQQALGQGPQFIFQYYEEEERQRGNFPDRFSGHQFPNYSSELNVNALLLGDSALYLCTSRPGGGMDGYTFGSGTRLTVV.

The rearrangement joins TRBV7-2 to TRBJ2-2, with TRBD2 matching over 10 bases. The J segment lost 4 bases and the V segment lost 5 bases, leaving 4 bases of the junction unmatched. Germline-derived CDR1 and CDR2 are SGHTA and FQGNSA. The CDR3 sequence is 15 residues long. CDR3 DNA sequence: TGTGCCAGCAGCCTTCTAGCGGGAGCCACCGGGGAGCTGTTTTTT. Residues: CASSLLAGATGELFF.

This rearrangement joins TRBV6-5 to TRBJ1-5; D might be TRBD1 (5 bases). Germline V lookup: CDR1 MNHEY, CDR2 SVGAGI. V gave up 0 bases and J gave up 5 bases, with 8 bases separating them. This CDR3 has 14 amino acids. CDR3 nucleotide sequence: TGTGCCAGCAGTTACTCAAGGGACTATCAGCCCCAGCATTTT. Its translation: CASSYSRDYQPQHF.

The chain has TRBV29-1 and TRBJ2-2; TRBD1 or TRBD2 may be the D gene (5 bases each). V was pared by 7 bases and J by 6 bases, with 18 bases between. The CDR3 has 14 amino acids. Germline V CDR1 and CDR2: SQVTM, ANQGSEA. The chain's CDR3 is CSARGEGSAGELFF. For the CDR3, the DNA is TGCAGCGCCCGCGGAGAGGGGAGTGCCGGGGAGCTGTTTTTT.

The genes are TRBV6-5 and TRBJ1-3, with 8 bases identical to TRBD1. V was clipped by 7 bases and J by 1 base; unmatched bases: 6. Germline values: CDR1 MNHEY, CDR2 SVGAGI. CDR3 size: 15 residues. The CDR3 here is CASIPDRASGNTIYF. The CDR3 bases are TGTGCCAGCATCCCGGACAGGGCGTCTGGAAACACCATATATTTT.

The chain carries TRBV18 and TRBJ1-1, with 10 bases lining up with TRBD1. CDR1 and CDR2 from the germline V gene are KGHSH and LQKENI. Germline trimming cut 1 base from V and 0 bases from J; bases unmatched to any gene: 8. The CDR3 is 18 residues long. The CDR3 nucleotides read TGTGCCAGCTCACCACGGGGACAGGGGAGTAAGGTGAACACTGAAGCTTTCTTT. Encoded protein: CASSPRGQGSKVNTEAFF.

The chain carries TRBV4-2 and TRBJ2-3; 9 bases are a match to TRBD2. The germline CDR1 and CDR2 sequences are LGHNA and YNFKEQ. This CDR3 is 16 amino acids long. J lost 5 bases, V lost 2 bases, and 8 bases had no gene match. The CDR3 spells CASSQISGSRLDTQYF. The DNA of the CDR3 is TGTGCCAGCAGCCAAATTAGCGGGAGTAGGCTAGATACGCAGTATTTT.

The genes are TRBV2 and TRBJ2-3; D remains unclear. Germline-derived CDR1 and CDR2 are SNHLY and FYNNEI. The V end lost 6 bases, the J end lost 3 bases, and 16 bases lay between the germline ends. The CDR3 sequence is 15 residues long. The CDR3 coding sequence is TGTGCCAGCAGCCTAGGACCCTTGGGAACAGATACGCAGTATTTT. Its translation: CASSLGPLGTDTQYF.

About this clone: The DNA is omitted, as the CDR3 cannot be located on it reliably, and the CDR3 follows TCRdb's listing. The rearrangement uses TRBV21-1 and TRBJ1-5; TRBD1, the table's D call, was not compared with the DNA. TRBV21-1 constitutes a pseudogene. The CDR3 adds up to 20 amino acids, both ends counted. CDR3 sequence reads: CASSKVALGTGRLPNQPQHF.

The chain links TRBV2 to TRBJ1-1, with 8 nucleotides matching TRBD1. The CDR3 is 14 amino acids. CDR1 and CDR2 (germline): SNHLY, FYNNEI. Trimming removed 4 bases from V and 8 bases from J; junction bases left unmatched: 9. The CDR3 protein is CASSVSQGVLEAFF. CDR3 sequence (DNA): TGTGCCAGCAGTGTCTCACAGGGGGTTTTGGAAGCTTTCTTT.

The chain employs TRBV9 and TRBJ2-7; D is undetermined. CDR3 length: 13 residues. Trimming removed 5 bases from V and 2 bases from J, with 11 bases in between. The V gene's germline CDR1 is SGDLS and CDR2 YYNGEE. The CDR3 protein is CASSRGQAYEQYF. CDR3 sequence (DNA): TGTGCCAGCAGTCGCGGTCAGGCCTACGAGCAGTACTTC.

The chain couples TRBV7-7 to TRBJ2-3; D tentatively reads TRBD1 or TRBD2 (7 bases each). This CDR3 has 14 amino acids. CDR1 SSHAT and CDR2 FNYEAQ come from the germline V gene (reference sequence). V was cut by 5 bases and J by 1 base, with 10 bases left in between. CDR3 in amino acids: CASSPGGGTDTQYF. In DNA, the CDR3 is TGTGCCAGCAGCCCAGGGGGGGGCACAGATACGCAGTATTTT.

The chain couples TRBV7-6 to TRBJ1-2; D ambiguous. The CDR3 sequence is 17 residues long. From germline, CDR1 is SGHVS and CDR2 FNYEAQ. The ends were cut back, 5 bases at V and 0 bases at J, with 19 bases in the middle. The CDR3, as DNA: TGTGCCAGCAGCGCCGGTTCGCTCCTTCGGGCTAACTATGGCTACACCTTC. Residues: CASSAGSLLRANYGYTF.

This CDR3 reads CASRDDSNGYTF. CDR3 nucleotide sequence: TGTGCCAGCAGAGATGACAGTAATGGCTACACCTTC. The chain links TRBV2 to TRBJ1-2, with a weak D call TRBD1 (5 bases). This CDR3 is 12 amino acids long. Germline V gene sequence: CDR1 SNHLY, CDR2 FYNNEI. V shed 6 bases and J shed 6 bases, with 11 bases lying between them.

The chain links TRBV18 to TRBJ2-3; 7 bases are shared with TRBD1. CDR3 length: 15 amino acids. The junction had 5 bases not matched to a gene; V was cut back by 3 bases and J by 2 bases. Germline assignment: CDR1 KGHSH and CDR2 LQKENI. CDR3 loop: CASSPMGQSTDTQYF. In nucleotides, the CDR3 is TGTGCCAGCTCACCTATGGGACAGTCCACAGATACGCAGTATTTT.

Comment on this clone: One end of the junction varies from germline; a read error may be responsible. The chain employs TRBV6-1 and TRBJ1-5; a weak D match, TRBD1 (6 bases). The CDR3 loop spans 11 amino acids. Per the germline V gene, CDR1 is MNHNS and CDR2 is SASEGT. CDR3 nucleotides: TGTGCCAGCAGTGAATTTGGGGGGCGGAATTTT. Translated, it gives CASSEFGGRNF.

In DNA form, the CDR3 reads TGTGCCAGCAGCAGAAGACAGTACTATAATTCACCCCTCCACTTT. This encodes CASSRRQYYNSPLHF. The rearrangement links TRBV21-1 to TRBJ1-6; TRBD1, the D gene given by the table, was not confirmed from the DNA. TRBV21-1 is described as a pseudogene. This CDR3 is 15 amino acids long.

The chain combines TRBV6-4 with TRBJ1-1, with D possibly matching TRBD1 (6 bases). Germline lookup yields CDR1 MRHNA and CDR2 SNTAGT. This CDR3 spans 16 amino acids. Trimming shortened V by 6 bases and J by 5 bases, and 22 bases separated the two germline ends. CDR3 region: CASSPDGGVGVTEAFF. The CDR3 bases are TGTGCCAGCAGCCCCGACGGGGGCGTTGGGGTAACTGAAGCTTTCTTT.

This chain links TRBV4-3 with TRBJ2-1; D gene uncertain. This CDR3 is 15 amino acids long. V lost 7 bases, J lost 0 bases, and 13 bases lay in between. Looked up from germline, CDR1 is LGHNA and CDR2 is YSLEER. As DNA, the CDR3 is TGCGCCAGCACCAAAGACCTAAGCTCCTACAATGAGCAGTTCTTC. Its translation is CASTKDLSSYNEQFF.

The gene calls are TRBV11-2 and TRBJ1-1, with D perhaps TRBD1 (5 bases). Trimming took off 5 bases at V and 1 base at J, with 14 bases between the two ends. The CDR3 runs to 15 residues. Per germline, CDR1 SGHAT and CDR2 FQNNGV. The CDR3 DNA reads TGTGCCAGCAGCCTTCTACTACAGGCGAACACTGAAGCTTTCTTT. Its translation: CASSLLLQANTEAFF.

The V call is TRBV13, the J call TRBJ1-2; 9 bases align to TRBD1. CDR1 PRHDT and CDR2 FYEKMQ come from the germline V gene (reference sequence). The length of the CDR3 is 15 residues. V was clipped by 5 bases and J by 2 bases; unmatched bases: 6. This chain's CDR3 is CASSLGTGNNYGYTF. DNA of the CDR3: TGTGCCAGCAGCCTGGGGACAGGGAACAACTATGGCTACACCTTC. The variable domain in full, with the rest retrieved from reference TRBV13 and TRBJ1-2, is AAGVIQSPRHLIKEKRETATLKCYPIPRHDTVYWYQQGPGQDPQFLISFYEKMQSDKGSIPDRFSAQQFSDYHSELNMSSLELGDSALYFCASSLGTGNNYGYTFGSGTRLTVV.